The rows below give T cell receptor beta chains drawn from one sample of a study of CD8 T cell repertoires and HIV-1 epitope variants. Profiled with immunoSEQ multiplex PCR; TCRdb holds only in-frame clones, not every one. The table records some 87,000 clones, around 75% of them present only once. The specimen was uncultured baseline CD8+ T cells from peripheral blood mononuclear cells (PBMCs). The receptors come from a male donor with HIV. Each CDR3 is given with its conserved first and last residue. D genes are given only for firm matches. The size field is filled for only some rows; it gives once, few, many or a size class.

j_call clone_size v_call d_call cdr3_aa cdr3_nt
TRBJ1-1 . TRBV5-1 . CASSLVVDTEAFF TGCGCCAGCAGCTTGGTCGTTGACACTGAAGCTTTCTTT
TRBJ2-3 . TRBV7-2 TRBD2 CASSLRPGSSGTPDTQYF TGTGCCAGCAGCTTACGCCCTGGCTCTAGCGGGACCCCAGATACGCAGTATTTT
TRBJ1-2 few TRBV28 . CASSSDLPWGYTF TGTGCCAGCAGTTCGGACCTCCCCTGGGGCTACACCTTC
TRBJ1-6 once TRBV4-3 . CASSQTPGTSDSPLHF TGCGCCAGCAGCCAAACCCCAGGGACTAGTGATTCACCCCTCCACTTT
TRBJ2-7 . TRBV6-1 . CASSEEGTFYEQYF TGTGCCAGCAGTGAAGAGGGCACTTTTTACGAGCAGTACTTC
TRBJ1-4 . TRBV28 . CASTVSGTDTTNEKLFF TGTGCCAGCACCGTATCCGGGACGGATACAACTAATGAAAAACTGTTTTTT
TRBJ2-3 . TRBV7-3 . CASSSGQTDTQYF TGTGCCAGCAGCTCCGGACAGACAGATACGCAGTATTTT
TRBJ1-3 few TRBV9 . CASSLRGGTIYF TGTGCCAGCAGCTTAAGAGGTGGCACCATATATTTT
TRBJ2-7 . TRBV29-1 . CSVLRDIWYEQYF TGCAGCGTCCTCCGGGACATTTGGTACGAGCAGTACTTC
TRBJ1-1 . TRBV7-6 . CASSFQAGQNTEAFF TGTGCCAGCAGCTTTCAGGCAGGGCAGAACACTGAAGCTTTCTTT
TRBJ2-1 . TRBV28 TRBD1 CASRRQGTPGNEQFF TGTGCCAGCAGGCGACAGGGAACCCCCGGGAATGAGCAGTTCTTC
TRBJ2-4 . TRBV28 . CASSSPAAAFKNIQYF TGTGCCAGCAGTTCCCCCGCAGCGGCGTTTAAAAACATTCAGTACTTC
TRBJ2-7 . TRBV5-1 . CASRIWPGVKVEEQYF TGCGCCAGCAGGATTTGGCCAGGGGTCAAAGTCGAGGAGCAGTACTTC
TRBJ2-7 . TRBV7-9 TRBD1 CASSLAGGEYEQYF TGTGCCAGCAGCTTAGCAGGGGGCGAATACGAGCAGTACTTC
TRBJ2-7 once TRBV19 . CASSARDGLREEQYF TGTGCCAGTAGTGCGAGGGACGGCCTAAGGGAGGAGCAGTACTTC
TRBJ2-2 . TRBV7-9 TRBD1 CASGTGGVGTGELFF TGTGCCAGCGGTACAGGGGGAGTGGGCACCGGGGAGCTGTTTTTT
TRBJ2-1 . TRBV7-2 . CASSSWESNEQFF TGTGCCAGCAGCTCCTGGGAGAGCAATGAGCAGTTCTTC
TRBJ2-1 . TRBV27 TRBD1 CASSLWTGNEQFF TGTGCCAGCAGTTTATGGACAGGGAATGAGCAGTTCTTC
TRBJ2-7 many TRBV7-8 . CASSSQGSYEQYF TGTGCCAGCAGCTCACAGGGCTCCTACGAGCAGTACTTC
TRBJ2-3 once TRBV18 . CASSPAAVYTDTQYF TGTGCCAGCTCACCCGCAGCGGTATACACAGATACGCAGTATTTT
TRBJ1-1 . TRBV5-1 TRBD1 CASSLDRGARNTEAFF TGCGCCAGCAGCCTGGACAGGGGGGCCCGAAACACTGAAGCTTTCTTT
TRBJ1-2 many TRBV19 . CASRTSGSGHGYTF TGTGCCAGTAGGACTTCGGGGTCAGGGCATGGCTACACCTTC
TRBJ2-1 . TRBV5-4 . CASSGQTIEQFF TGTGCCAGCAGCGGCCAGACAATCGAGCAGTTCTTC
TRBJ1-1 . TRBV19 TRBD1 CASSHRTGGNTEAFF TGTGCCAGTAGCCACCGGACAGGGGGGAACACTGAAGCTTTCTTT
TRBJ1-6 . TRBV5-1 TRBD1 CASSLSGMDRSPLHF TGCGCCAGCAGCTTGTCGGGCATGGACAGGTCACCCCTCCACTTT
TRBJ2-5 . TRBV27 . CASSLLGVGAQETQYF TGTGCCAGCAGTTTATTGGGCGTGGGAGCCCAAGAGACCCAGTACTTC
TRBJ2-5 . TRBV9 . CASSVAGLYQETQYF TGTGCCAGCAGCGTAGCAGGGCTTTACCAAGAGACCCAGTACTTC
TRBJ1-2 once TRBV19 TRBD1 CASSIATGGYDGYTF TGTGCCAGTAGTATCGCCACAGGGGGATATGATGGCTACACCTTC
TRBJ1-2 . TRBV6-5 . CASTLGVNYGYTF TGTGCCAGCACCCTGGGGGTTAACTATGGCTACACCTTC
TRBJ2-1 . TRBV29-1 . CSVEGVSSYNEQFF TGCAGCGTTGAAGGCGTAAGCTCCTACAATGAGCAGTTCTTC
TRBJ1-2 few TRBV6-5 . CASRGLYGYTF TGTGCCAGCCGGGGATTGTATGGCTACACCTTC
TRBJ1-6 few TRBV5-8 TRBD1 CASSRDRNSPLHF TGTGCCAGCAGCCGGGACAGAAATTCACCCCTCCACTTT
TRBJ2-1 . TRBV12-5 . CASGSGLFYNEQFF TGTGCTAGTGGCTCCGGACTCTTCTACAATGAGCAGTTCTTC
TRBJ1-3 . TRBV6-1 . CASSERRSSGNTIYF TGTGCCAGCAGTGAACGGCGGAGCTCTGGAAACACCATATATTTT
TRBJ2-1 . TRBV7-2 . CASSLDSGAYNEQFF TGTGCCAGCAGCTTAGACTCAGGGGCCTACAATGAGCAGTTCTTC
TRBJ1-1 . TRBV5-6 . CASSSTGNSDTEAFF TGTGCCAGCAGCTCGACCGGGAATTCGGACACTGAAGCTTTCTTT
TRBJ2-5 . TRBV19 TRBD2 CASGGAGETQYF TGTGCAAGCGGGGGGGCCGGGGAGACCCAGTACTTC
TRBJ2-2 . TRBV30 . CAWRGRGGELFF TGTGCCTGGAGAGGTAGGGGAGGAGAGCTGTTTTTT
TRBJ2-1 . TRBV27 . CASSMSSYNEQFF TGTGCCAGCAGTATGAGCTCCTACAATGAGCAGTTCTTC
TRBJ1-1 . TRBV5-1 . CASDDQVGAGTEAFF TGCGCCAGCGACGATCAAGTAGGAGCTGGGACTGAAGCTTTCTTT
TRBJ2-7 . TRBV7-9 . CASSLAGNSYEQYF TGTGCCAGCAGCTTAGCGGGGAACTCCTACGAGCAGTACTTC
TRBJ1-6 . TRBV6-1 . CASWDGGNSPLHF TGTGCCAGCTGGGACGGGGGTAATTCACCCCTCCACTTT